This T cell receptor (beta chain) stems from a study of blood T cells in healthy people across ages. Study conclusions and caveats: TCR beta diversity was tightly associated with the proportion of naive T cells.

As regards this clonotype: Its antigen remains unidentified.

Samples had at least 6.5 million PBMCs isolated from them. Primed by a sample-barcoded 5' primer and a J-beta primer mix, a second PCR proceeded for roughly 7 to 12 cycles. MiXCR was run by TCRdb on the 5' RACE reads, yielding one entry per CDR3 protein. This table has over 1,500,000 distinct CDR3 sequences, 39% appearing once. The CDR3 is 15 residues long. Germline V lookup: CDR1 SGHAT, CDR2 FQNNGV. Trimming removed 3 bases at V and 3 bases at J, with 12 bases between. The clonotype comes from a human donor in good health. The chain has TRBV11-2 and TRBJ1-3; a possible D gene is TRBD1 (6 bases). The sequenced sample was blood. CDR3 residues: CASSFSGVVGNTIYF. The CDR3 DNA reads TGTGCCAGCAGCTTCTCAGGGGTGGTTGGAAACACCATATATTTT.